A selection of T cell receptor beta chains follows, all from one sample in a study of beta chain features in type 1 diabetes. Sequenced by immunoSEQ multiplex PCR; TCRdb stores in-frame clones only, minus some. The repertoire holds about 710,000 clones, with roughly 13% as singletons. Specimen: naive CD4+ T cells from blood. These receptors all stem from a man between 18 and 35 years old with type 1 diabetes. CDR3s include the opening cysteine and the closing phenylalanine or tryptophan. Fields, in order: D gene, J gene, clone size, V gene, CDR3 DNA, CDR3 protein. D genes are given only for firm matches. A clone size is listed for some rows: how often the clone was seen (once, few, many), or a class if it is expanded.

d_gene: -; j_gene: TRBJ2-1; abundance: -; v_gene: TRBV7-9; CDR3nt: TGTGCCAGCAGCCCGAATTTGTACAATGAGCAGTTCTTC; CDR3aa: CASSPNLYNEQFF
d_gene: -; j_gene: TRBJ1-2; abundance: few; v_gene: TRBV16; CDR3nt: TGTGCCAGCAGCCAAGGGGGAACCTATGGCTACACCTTC; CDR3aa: CASSQGGTYGYTF
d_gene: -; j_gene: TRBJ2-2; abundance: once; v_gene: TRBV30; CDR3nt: TGTGCCTGGAAGAGCCGCGGGGAGCTGTTTTTT; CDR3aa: CAWKSRGELFF
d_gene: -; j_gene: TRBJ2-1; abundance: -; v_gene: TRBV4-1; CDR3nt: TGCGCCAGCAGCCAGGGGGGACGTTCCTACAATGAGCAGTTCTTC; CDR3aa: CASSQGGRSYNEQFF
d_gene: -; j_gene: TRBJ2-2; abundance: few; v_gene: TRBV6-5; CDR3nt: TGTGCCAGCAGGCAGGGAGCGGGCGGGGAGCTGTTTTTT; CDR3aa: CASRQGAGGELFF
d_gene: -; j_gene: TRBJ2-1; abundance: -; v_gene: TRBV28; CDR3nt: TGTGCCAGCAGTCTCCCATCCCAAGAGCAGTTCTTC; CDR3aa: CASSLPSQEQFF
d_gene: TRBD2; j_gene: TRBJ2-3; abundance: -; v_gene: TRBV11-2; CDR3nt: TGTGCCAGCAGCCCGGGAGGGACTAGCTCAGATACGCAGTATTTT; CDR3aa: CASSPGGTSSDTQYF
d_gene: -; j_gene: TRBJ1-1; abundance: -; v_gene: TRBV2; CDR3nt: TGTGCCAGCAGTTTGGACGGCATGAACACTGAAGCTTTCTTT; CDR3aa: CASSLDGMNTEAFF
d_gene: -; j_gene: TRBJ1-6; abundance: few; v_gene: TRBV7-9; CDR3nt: TGTGCCAGCAGCTTGCCGGGAGCCTCACCCCTCCACTTT; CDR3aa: CASSLPGASPLHF
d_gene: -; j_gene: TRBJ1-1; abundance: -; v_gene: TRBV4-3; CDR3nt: TGCGCCAGCAGCCAAGTTGCCAATATTGAAGCTTTCTTT; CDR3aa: CASSQVANIEAFF
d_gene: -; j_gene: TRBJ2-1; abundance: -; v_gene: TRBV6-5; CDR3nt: TGTGCCAGCAGTTTTCAGGGGAGCGCCTACAATGAGCAGTTCTTC; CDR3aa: CASSFQGSAYNEQFF
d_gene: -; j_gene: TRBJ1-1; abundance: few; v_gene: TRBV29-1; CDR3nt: TGCAGCGTCCGACCCCCAAGCGAAGCGAACACTGAAGCTTTCTTT; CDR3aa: CSVRPPSEANTEAFF
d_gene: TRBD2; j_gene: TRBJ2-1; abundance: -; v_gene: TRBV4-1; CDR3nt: TGCGCCAGCAGCCAAGATAGAAGCGGGGGTAGGCAGTTCTTC; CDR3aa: CASSQDRSGGRQFF
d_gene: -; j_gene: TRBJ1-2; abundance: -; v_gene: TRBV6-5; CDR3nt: TGTGCCATTTTCAGGGTGCTTCGCGGCTACACCTTC; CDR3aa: CAIFRVLRGYTF
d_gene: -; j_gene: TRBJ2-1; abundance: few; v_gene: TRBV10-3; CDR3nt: TGTGCCATCAGTGAGGGTCTCCCCAATGAGCAGTTCTTC; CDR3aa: CAISEGLPNEQFF
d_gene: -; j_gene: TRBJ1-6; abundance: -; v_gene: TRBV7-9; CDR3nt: TGTGCCAGCAGCTTAGGGGTTTATAATTCACCCCTCCACTTT; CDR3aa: CASSLGVYNSPLHF
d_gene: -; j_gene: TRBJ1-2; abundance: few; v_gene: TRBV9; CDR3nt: TGTGCCAGCAGCCCCGAGGTGAACTATGGCTACACCTTC; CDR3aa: CASSPEVNYGYTF
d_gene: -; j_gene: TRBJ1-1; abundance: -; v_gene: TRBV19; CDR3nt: TGTGCCAGTAGTCTCCAGTACACTGAAGCTTTCTTT; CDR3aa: CASSLQYTEAFF
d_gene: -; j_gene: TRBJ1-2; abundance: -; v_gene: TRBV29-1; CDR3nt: TGCAGCGTTGGTGGGAGCCGGACGGCCTTGAGCTACACCTTC; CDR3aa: CSVGGSRTALSYTF
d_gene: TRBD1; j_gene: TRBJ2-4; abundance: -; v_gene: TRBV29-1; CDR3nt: TGCAGCGTTGGACAGGGATGGGACATTCAGTACTTC; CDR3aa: CSVGQGWDIQYF
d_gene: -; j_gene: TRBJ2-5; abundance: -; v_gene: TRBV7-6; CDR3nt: TGTGCCAGCAGCTTAGGAGGGATAGGGACCCAGTACTTC; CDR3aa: CASSLGGIGTQYF
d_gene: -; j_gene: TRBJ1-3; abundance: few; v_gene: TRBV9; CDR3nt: TGTGCCAGCAGCGTAGAACACTCTGGAAACACCATATATTTT; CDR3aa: CASSVEHSGNTIYF
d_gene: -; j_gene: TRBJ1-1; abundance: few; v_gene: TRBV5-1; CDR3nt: TGCGCCAGCAGCTTGGGGGGGACCCCGAACACTGAAGCTTTCTTT; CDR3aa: CASSLGGTPNTEAFF
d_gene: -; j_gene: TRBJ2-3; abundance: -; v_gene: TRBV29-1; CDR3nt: TGCAGCGCCCTGACTGACACAGATACGCAGTATTTT; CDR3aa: CSALTDTDTQYF
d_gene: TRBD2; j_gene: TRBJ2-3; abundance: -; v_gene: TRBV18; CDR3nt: TGTGCCAGCCCTCCCGCGGGAGCTACCACAGATACGCAGTATTTT; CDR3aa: CASPPAGATTDTQYF
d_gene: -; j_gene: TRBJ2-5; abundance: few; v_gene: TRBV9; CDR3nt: TGTGCCAGCAGCGAGGAGCTAGCGCCCCAGTACTTC; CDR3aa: CASSEELAPQYF
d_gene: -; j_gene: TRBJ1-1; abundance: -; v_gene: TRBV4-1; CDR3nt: TGCGCCAGCAGCCAAGCCCAGGCGCGCATGAACACTGAAGCTTTCTTT; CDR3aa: CASSQAQARMNTEAFF
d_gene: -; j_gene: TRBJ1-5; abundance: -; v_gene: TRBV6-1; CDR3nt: TGTGCCAGCAGTGAAGGCCGGAATCAGCCCCAGCATTTT; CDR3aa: CASSEGRNQPQHF
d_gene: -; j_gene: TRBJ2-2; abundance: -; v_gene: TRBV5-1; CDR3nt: TGCGCCAGCAGCCCCCGGCCAAGGCAGGAGCTGTTTTTT; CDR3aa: CASSPRPRQELFF
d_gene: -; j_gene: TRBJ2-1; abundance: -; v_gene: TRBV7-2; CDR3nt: TGTGCCAGCAGCTTAGGGTTAGGGAGCTCCTACAATGAGCAGTTCTTC; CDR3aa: CASSLGLGSSYNEQFF
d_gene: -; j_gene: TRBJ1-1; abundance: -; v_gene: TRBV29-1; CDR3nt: TGCAGCGTCCCGGGGGGCAGGGCTATGAACACTGAAGCTTTCTTT; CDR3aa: CSVPGGRAMNTEAFF
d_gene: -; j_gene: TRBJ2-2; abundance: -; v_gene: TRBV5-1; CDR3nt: TGCGCCAGCAGCTTCGGGGCCCATCCGGACACCGGGGAGCTGTTTTTT; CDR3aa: CASSFGAHPDTGELFF
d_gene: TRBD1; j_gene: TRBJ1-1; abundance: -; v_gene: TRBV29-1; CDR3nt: TGCAGCGTTGCGGGACAGTGGAACACTGAAGCTTTCTTT; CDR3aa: CSVAGQWNTEAFF
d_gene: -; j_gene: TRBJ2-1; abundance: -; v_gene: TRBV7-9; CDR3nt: TGTGCCAGCATCTGGGTGGACCTCTCCTACAATGAGCAGTTCTTC; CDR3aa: CASIWVDLSYNEQFF
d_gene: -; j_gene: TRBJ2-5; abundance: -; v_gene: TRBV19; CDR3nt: TGTGCCAGTCGTGGGGTCGCCCAAGAGACCCAGTACTTC; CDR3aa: CASRGVAQETQYF
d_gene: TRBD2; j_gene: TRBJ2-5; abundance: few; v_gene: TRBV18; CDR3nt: TGTGCCAGCTCACCACGGGCTAGCGGGGAAGAGACCCAGTACTTC; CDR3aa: CASSPRASGEETQYF
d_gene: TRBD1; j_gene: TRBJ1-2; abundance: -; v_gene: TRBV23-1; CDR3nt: TGCGCCAGCAGTCAATTTCCCGAGGACAGGGATAACTATGGCTACACCTTC; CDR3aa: CASSQFPEDRDNYGYTF
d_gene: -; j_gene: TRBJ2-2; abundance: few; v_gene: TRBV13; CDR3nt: TGTGCCAGCAGCCCTCTCATGCGGGGACGGCGGACCGGGGAGCTGTTTTTT; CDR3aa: CASSPLMRGRRTGELFF
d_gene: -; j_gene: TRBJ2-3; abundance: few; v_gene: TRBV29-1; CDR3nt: TGCAGCGTTGAGAGGGGGGTGGGCACAGATACGCAGTATTTT; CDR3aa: CSVERGVGTDTQYF
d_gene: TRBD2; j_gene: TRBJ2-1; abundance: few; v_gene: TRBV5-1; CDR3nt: TGCGCCAGCAGAGGGGTAGCGGGAGTCCATGAGCAGTTCTTC; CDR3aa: CASRGVAGVHEQFF
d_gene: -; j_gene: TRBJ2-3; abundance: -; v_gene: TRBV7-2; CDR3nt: TGTGCCAGCAGCTTAAGGGCTAGCACAGATACGCAGTATTTT; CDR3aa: CASSLRASTDTQYF